This T cell receptor beta chain was sequenced in a study of cytomegalovirus exposure and HLA in healthy donors (dated by TCRdb to the late 2010s). Concerning the study at large: According to a later analysis, one platform produced both the approximately 110 validation repertoires and the 666 repertoires of the first cohort. The study aimed to test whether cataloging public T cell receptors could reveal signatures of past pathogen exposure. Along with the approximately 700-subject first cohort, a separate validation cohort of over a hundred different subjects was used. To predict cytomegalovirus infection status, the study combined high-throughput TCR immunosequencing, statistical association of individual TCRs with disease status, and machine learning.

This clone was observed a single time. This receptor's antigen is unknown. One base away there is no much larger clone; base qualities are not given. The trim is 5 bases for V and 0 bases for J, with a gap of 19 bases between the germline ends. CDR1 and CDR2, per the germline V gene, are SQVTM and ANQGSEA. The cysteine opens and the phenylalanine closes a CDR3 of 16 amino acids. Only the CDR3 region is kept as DNA, spanning 48 bases read in frame from base 1. Donors formed part of the validation cohort, which comprised 120 subjects and was distinct from the first cohort of fewer than 750 subjects. The study at large found these results: Subsequent analysis determined that TCRs grouped into clusters in the first cohort also showed a tendency toward co-occurrence across the roughly 120 validation repertoires, and 94% of cluster scores exceeded 0. A few of the identified cytomegalovirus-associated TCR beta chains were confirmed in vitro to be specific for cytomegalovirus antigens. A later analysis had no HLA typing for the validation cohort, so co-occurrence there was scored across all 130 or so repertoires. Most TCR sequences were seen in very few donors, while some public TCRs were found in many individuals. The study listed approximately 150 TCR beta chains as associated with cytomegalovirus. In both the original and validation cohorts, the classifier was reported to diagnose cytomegalovirus status with high specificity and sensitivity. According to the authors, the approach could potentially be generalized to other disease states and immunological phenotypes.

Receptor libraries were prepared by the immunoSEQ multiplex PCR assay. In the source study's methods: A statistical classification framework was developed to diagnose cytomegalovirus status using the catalog of TCR beta chain sequences. The immuneACCESS repertoire file appears here via TCRdb, limited to in-frame rearrangements. These files lack a portion of the clones; in checked studies, under half of the deficit traces to unresolved V genes, and the cause of the others is not known. The D gene and trimming were derived from the DNA, and the V and J assignments and clone size from that table. This sample holds around 120,000 clones; around 85% were observed only once. Of the sample, around 4.5% is held by the ten largest clones.

The chain was built from TRBV29-1 and TRBJ1-1; TRBD1 is perhaps the D gene, given 6 matching bases. Specimen: PBMCs. The sequence came from a young man in good health and CMV-seropositive. In nucleotides, the sequence is TGCAGCGTTAGCCAAGGGGGGGGTTTGGTGAACACTGAAGCTTTCTTT. This yields the protein CSVSQGGGLVNTEAFF.